This section outlines one T cell receptor (beta chain) sequence together with its context. Its specificity is unknown. Each sample yielded at least 7 million isolated PBMCs. The data stem from a study of blood T cells in healthy people across ages. Whole-study results and caveats: Estimates of diversity drawn from one million T cells were considered underestimates.

Together with a sample-barcoded 5' primer, a J-beta primer mix was included in a second PCR lasting about 7 to 12 cycles. From the 5' RACE reads, TCRdb called clonotypes with MiXCR, one entry per CDR3 protein. Among more than 550,000 distinct CDR3 sequences listed, 22% were seen once. Trimming shortened V by 0 bases and J by 4 bases, and 16 bases separated the two germline ends. CDR3 length: 17 amino acids. CDR1 and CDR2 (germline): SGHDT, YYEEEE. Specimen: blood. This chain joins TRBV5-6 and TRBJ2-2, with a weak D call TRBD1 (5 bases). This receptor was taken from a man between 65 and 79 years old in good health. The CDR3 DNA sequence: TGTGCCAGCAGCTTGGAGGTAGGGGTTGTAGGCACCGGGGAGCTGTTTTTT. Residues: CASSLEVGVVGTGELFF.